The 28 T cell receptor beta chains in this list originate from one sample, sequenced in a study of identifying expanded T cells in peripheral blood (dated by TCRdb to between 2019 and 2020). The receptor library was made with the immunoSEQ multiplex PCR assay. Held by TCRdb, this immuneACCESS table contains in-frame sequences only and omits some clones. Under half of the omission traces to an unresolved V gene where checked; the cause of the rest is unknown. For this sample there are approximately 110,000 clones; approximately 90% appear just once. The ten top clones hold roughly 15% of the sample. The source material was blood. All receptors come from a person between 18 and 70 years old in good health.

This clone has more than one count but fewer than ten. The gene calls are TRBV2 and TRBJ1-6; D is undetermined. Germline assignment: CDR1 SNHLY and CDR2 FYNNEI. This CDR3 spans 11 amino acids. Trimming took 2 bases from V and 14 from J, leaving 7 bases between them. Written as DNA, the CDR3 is TGTGCCAGCAGTGAACTTGGTTCCCTCCACTTT. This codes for CASSELGSLHF.

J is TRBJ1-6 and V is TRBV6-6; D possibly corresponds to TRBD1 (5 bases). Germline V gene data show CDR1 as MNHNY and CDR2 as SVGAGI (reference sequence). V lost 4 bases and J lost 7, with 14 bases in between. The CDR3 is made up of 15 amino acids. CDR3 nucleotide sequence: TGTGCCAGCAGTTGGGCGACAGCTCGCAATTCACCCCTCCACTTT. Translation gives CASSWATARNSPLHF.

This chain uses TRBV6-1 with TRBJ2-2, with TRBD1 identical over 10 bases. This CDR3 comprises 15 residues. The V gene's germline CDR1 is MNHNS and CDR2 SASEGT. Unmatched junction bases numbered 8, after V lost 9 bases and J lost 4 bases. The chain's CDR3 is CASRTGGLLTGELFF. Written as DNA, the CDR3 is TGTGCCAGTCGGACAGGGGGGCTTCTCACCGGGGAGCTGTTTTTT.

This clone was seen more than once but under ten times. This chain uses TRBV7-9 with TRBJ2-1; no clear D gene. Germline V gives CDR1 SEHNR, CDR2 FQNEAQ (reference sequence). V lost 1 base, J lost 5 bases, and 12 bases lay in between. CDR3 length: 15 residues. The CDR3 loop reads CASSLVSGDNNEQFF. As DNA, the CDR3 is TGTGCCAGCAGCTTAGTCTCAGGAGATAACAATGAGCAGTTCTTC.

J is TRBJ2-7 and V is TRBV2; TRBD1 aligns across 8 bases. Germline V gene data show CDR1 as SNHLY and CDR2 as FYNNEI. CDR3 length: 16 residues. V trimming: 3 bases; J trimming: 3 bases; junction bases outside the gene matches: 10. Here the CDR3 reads CASSESSGQVFYEQYF. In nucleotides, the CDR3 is TGTGCCAGCAGTGAGTCATCGGGACAGGTCTTCTACGAGCAGTACTTC.

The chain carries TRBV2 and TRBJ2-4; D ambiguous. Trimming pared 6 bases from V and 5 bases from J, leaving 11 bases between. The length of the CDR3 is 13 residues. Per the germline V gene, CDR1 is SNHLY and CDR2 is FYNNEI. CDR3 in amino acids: CASSAILENIQYF. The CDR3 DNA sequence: TGTGCCAGCAGCGCAATTCTGGAAAACATTCAGTACTTC. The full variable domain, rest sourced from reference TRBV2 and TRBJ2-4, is EPEVTQTPSHQVTQMGQEVILRCVPISNHLYFYWYRQILGQKVEFLVSFYNNEISEKSEIFDDQFSVERPDGSNFTLKIRSTKLEDSAMYFCASSAILENIQYFGAGTRLSVL.

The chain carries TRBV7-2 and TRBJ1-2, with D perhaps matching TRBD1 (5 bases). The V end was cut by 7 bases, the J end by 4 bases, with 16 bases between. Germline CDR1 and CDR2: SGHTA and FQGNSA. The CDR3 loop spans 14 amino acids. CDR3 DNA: TGTGCCAGCACGGCCCGGGGCGCGGTCTATGGCTACACCTTC. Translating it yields CASTARGAVYGYTF.

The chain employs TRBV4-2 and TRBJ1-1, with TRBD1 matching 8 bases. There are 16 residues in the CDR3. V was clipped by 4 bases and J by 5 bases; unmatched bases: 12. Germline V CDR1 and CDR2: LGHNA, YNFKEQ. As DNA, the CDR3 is TGTGCCAGCAGCCCAAGGGGACAGGAGGGGGGGACTGAAGCTTTCTTT. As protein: CASSPRGQEGGTEAFF.

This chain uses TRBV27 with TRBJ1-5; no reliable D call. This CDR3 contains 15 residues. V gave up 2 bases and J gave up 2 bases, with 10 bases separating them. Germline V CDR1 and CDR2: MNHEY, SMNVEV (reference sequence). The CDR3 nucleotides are TGTGCCAGCAGTTTAGCGGGCTACGGCAATCAGCCCCAGCATTTT. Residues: CASSLAGYGNQPQHF.

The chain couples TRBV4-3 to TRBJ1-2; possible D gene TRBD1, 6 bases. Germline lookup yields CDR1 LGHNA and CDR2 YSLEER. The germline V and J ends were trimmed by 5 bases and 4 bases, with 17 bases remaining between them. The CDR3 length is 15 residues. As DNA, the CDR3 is TGCGCCAGCAGCGTTCAGGAGGGGGAAAGCTATGGCTACACCTTC. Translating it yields CASSVQEGESYGYTF.

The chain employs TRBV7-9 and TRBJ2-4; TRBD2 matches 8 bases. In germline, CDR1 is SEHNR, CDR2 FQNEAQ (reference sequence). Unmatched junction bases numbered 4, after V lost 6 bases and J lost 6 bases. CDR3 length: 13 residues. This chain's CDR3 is CASSSGGRNIQYF. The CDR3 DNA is TGTGCCAGCAGTTCGGGGGGGCGAAACATTCAGTACTTC. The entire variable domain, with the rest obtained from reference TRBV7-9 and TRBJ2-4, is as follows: DTGVSQNPRHKITKRGQNVTFRCDPISEHNRLYWYRQTLGQGPEFLTYFQNEAQLEKSRLLSDRFSAERPKGSFSTLEIQRTEQGDSAMYLCASSSGGRNIQYFGAGTRLSVL.

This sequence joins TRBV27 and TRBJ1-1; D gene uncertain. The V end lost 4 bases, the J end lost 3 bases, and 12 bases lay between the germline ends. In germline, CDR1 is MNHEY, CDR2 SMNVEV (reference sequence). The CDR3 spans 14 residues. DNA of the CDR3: TGTGCCAGCAGTTCCGGGAACACGGACACTGAAGCTTTCTTT. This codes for CASSSGNTDTEAFF.

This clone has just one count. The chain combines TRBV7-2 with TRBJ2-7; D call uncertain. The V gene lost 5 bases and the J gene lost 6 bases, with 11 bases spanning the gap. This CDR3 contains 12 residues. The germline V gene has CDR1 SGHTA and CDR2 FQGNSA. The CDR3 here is CASSLLVGEQYF. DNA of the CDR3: TGTGCCAGCAGCCTCCTAGTAGGCGAGCAGTACTTC.

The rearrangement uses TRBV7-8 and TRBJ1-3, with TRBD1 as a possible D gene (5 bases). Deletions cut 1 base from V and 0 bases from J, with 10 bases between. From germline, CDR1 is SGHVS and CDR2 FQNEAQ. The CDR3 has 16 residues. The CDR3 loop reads CASSLGQLISGNTIYF. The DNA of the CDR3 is TGTGCCAGCAGCTTAGGACAGCTAATCTCTGGAAACACCATATATTTT.

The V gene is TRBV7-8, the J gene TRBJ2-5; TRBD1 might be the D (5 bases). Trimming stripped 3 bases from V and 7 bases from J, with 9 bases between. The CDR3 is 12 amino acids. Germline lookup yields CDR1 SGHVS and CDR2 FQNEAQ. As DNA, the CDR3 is TGTGCCAGCAGCTTCTTAACAGGGACCCAGTACTTC. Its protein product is CASSFLTGTQYF.

The CDR3, as DNA: TGTGCCAGTACGCCCCGGGGAAGGGGAGGGAACACCGGGGAGCTGTTTTTT. Translating it yields CASTPRGRGGNTGELFF. This chain links TRBV19 with TRBJ2-2, with D tentatively TRBD2 (6 bases). Germline CDR1 and CDR2: LNHDA and SQIVND (reference sequence). V lost 7 bases and J lost 1, with 19 bases in between. The CDR3 runs 17 residues.

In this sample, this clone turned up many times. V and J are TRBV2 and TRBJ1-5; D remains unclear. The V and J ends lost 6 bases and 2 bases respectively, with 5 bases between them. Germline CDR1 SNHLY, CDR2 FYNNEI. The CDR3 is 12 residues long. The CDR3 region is CASRAGNQPQHF. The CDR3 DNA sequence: TGTGCCAGCAGGGCAGGCAATCAGCCCCAGCATTTT.

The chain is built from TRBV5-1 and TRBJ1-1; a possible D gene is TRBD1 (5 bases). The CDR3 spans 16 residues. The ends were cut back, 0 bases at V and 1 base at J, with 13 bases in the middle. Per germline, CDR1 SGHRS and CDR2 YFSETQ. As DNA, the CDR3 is TGCGCCAGCAGCTTGGGGGGGTCCTTCCCGAACACTGAAGCTTTCTTT. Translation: CASSLGGSFPNTEAFF.

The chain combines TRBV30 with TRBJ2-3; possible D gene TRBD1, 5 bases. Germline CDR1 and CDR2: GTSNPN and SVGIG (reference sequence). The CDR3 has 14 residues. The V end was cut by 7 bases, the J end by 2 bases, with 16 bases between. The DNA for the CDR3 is TGTGCCTTAGGTAGGGGTACCTACACAGATACGCAGTATTTT. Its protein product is CALGRGTYTDTQYF.

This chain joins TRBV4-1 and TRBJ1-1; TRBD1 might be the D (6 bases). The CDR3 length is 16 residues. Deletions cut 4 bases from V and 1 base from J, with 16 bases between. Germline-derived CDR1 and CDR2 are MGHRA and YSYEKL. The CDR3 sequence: CASSPQRGQTNTEAFF. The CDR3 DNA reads TGCGCCAGCAGCCCTCAACGCGGACAGACGAACACTGAAGCTTTCTTT.

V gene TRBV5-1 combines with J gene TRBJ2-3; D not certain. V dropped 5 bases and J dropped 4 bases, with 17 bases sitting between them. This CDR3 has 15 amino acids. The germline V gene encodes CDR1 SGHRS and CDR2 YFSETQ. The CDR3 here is CASSSRNLGPDTQYF. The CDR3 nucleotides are TGCGCCAGCAGTTCGAGGAACCTAGGTCCAGATACGCAGTATTTT.

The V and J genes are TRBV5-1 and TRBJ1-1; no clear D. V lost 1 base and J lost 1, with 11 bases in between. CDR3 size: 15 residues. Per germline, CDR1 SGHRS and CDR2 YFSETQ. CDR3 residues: CASSLSGAGNTEAFF. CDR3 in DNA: TGCGCCAGCAGCTTGTCTGGCGCAGGGAACACTGAAGCTTTCTTT. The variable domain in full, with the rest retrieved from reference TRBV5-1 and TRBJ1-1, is KAGVTQTPRYLIKTRGQQVTLSCSPISGHRSVSWYQQTPGQGLQFLFEYFSETQRNKGNFPGRFSGRQFSNSRSEMNVSTLELGDSALYLCASSLSGAGNTEAFFGQGTRLTVV.

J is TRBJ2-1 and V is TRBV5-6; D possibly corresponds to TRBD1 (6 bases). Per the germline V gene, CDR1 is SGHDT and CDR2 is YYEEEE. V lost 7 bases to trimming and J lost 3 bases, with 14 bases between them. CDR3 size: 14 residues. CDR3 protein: CASFGQPHYNEQFF. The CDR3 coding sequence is TGTGCCAGCTTCGGACAGCCCCACTACAATGAGCAGTTCTTC.

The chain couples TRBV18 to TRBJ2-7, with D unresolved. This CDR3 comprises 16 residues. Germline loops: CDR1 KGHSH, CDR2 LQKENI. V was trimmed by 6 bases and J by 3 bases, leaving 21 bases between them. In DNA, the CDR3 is TGTGCCAGCTCCTACGTACTTAACGCGCAATTCTACGAGCAGTACTTC. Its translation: CASSYVLNAQFYEQYF.

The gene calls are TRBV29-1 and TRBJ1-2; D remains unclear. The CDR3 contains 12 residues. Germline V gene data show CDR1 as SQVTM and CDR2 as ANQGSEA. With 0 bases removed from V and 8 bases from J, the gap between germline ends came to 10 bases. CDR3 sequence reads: CSVEEGSEGYTF. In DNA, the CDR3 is TGCAGCGTTGAAGAGGGATCGGAAGGCTACACCTTC.

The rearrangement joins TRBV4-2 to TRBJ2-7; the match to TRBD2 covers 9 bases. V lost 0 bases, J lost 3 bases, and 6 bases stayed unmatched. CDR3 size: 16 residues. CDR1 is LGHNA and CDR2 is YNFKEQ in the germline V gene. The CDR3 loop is CASSQEIGTSSYEQYF. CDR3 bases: TGTGCCAGCAGCCAAGAAATCGGGACTAGCAGCTACGAGCAGTACTTC.

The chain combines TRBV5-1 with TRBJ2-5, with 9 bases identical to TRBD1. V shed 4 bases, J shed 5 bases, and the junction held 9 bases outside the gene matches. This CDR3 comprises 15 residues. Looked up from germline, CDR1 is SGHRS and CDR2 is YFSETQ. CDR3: CASSGNTGGGETQYF. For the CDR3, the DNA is TGCGCCAGCAGCGGAAACACAGGGGGCGGGGAGACCCAGTACTTC.

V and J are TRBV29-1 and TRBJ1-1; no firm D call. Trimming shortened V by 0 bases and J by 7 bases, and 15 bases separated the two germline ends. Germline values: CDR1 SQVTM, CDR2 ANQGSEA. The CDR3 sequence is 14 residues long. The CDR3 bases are TGCAGCGTTGAAGAGTATTCGGTTGGGGTTGAAGCTTTCTTT. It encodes CSVEEYSVGVEAFF.